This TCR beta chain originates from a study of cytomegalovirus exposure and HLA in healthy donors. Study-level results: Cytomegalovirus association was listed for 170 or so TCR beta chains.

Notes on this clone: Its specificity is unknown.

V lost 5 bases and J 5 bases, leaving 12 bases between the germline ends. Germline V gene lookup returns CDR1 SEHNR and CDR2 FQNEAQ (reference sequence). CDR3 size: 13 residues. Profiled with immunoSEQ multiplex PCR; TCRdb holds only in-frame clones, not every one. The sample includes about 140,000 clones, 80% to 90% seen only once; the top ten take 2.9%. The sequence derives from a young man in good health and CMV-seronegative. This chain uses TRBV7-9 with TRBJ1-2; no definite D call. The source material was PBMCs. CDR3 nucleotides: TGTGCCAGCAGCCTTCGGGATCCTTATGGCTACACCTTC. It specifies CASSLRDPYGYTF. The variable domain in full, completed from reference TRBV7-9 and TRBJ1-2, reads DTGVSQNPRHKITKRGQNVTFRCDPISEHNRLYWYRQTLGQGPEFLTYFQNEAQLEKSRLLSDRFSAERPKGSFSTLEIQRTEQGDSAMYLCASSLRDPYGYTFGSGTRLTVV.